This T cell receptor beta chain was sequenced in a study of identical twins. Points from the study as a whole: Insertions ran lower in abundant cord blood beta clonotypes, though not in memory repertoires. Models underestimated how often monozygotic twins shared out-of-frame TCR alpha.

One entry per CDR3 protein, called by TCRdb with MiXCR from the 5' RACE reads. Here the sample spans fewer than 250,000 distinct CDR3 sequences, less than 9.5% being singletons. V was trimmed by 3 bases and J by 11 bases, leaving 15 bases between them. The CDR3 covers 13 residues. Per germline, CDR1 SGDLS and CDR2 YYNGEE. This clonotype occurred many times. Its cognate antigen is unknown. The origin of this receptor is a woman aged 18 to 35 in good health. The chain carries TRBV9 and TRBJ1-5; a weak D match, TRBD1 (6 bases). Sequencing input: memory (CD45RO+) T cells sorted from blood. The CDR3 loop reads CASSAGQSSTQHF. CDR3 nucleotide sequence: TGTGCCAGCAGCGCAGGACAGTCTTCTACCCAGCATTTT.